One T cell receptor (beta chain) is described in this entry. Its target is not known. This record belongs to a study of cytomegalovirus exposure and HLA in healthy donors. Notes on the study in general: Association of a missense DCLRE1C variant with TCR beta V- and J-gene trimming was reported in a later analysis. Based on reports, TCR beta sequences accurately predicted HLA-A and HLA-B alleles for most subjects. Across HLA loci, a later analysis found differing TCR association rates, with DRB1 most and HLA-C fewest.

This CDR3 is built from 16 residues. The trim removed 2 bases at V and 6 bases at J, leaving 10 bases unmatched. Per germline, CDR1 MNHEY and CDR2 SVGAGI. Researchers ran the PCR with 60 Vbeta and 13 Jbeta primers. Clones were read by immunoSEQ multiplex PCR, and TCRdb kept only the in-frame ones, dropping some. The sample shows more than 80,000 clones, about 80% of them seen only once. This sequence joins TRBV6-5 and TRBJ2-1, with TRBD2 matching over 7 bases. The specimen was PBMCs. This clonotype originated in a female donor in good health and CMV-seropositive. CDR3 sequence reads: CASSYGPAGVRNEQFF. The DNA for the CDR3 is TGTGCCAGCAGTTACGGTCCGGCGGGAGTTCGCAATGAGCAGTTCTTC.